This section outlines one T cell receptor (beta chain) sequence together with its context. The source of the sample is a study of shared clonotypes between healthy human individuals. Researchers ran the assay at a deep level. Libraries were prepared by immunoSEQ multiplex PCR; TCRdb keeps only in-frame clonotypes and omits some of them. The sample has 600,000 to 750,000 clones; 72% are singletons. V lost 4 bases to trimming and J lost 1 base, with 5 bases between them. The length of the CDR3 is 13 residues. Per germline, CDR1 SGHDT and CDR2 YYEEEE. What was sequenced was memory CD4+ T cells sorted from blood. Indicated subset: CD45RA-negative fraction. The V gene is TRBV5-6, the J gene TRBJ2-2, with D perhaps TRBD2 (5 bases). This TCR derives from a woman between 25 and 40 years old in good health. DNA for the CDR3: TGTGCCAGCAGCCGGGGGAACACCGGGGAGCTGTTTTTT. Its protein is CASSRGNTGELFF.